A single sample is the source of the 9 T cell receptor beta chains below, sequenced in a study of spatial heterogeneity in lung cancer. Antigens for these TCRs are unknown. Time point defined: sample taken at primary tumor resection. Overall study results and limits: Mutation counts in tumors were tracked by counts of expanded intratumoral alpha and beta TCRs.

A single record per CDR3 protein comes from TCRdb applying MiXCR to the 5' RACE reads. The sample yields more than 15,000 distinct CDR3 sequences, roughly 6% seen once. The sequences come from lung tumor tissue, collected at surgery. These TCRs come from a male donor with early-stage non-small cell lung cancer.

There are many counts of this clonotype. The genes are TRBV5-1 and TRBJ2-6, with TRBD1 as a possible D gene (6 bases). The CDR3 spans 16 residues. Germline V CDR1 and CDR2: SGHRS, YFSETQ. The V gene lost 3 bases and the J gene lost 2 bases, with 12 bases spanning the gap. The CDR3 spells CASSSRGSPGANVLTF. The CDR3, as DNA: TGCGCCAGCAGCTCCAGGGGTTCCCCTGGGGCCAACGTCCTGACTTTC.

This clonotype came up many times. The chain combines TRBV12-3 or TRBV12-4 with TRBJ1-1, with D possibly being TRBD1 (6 bases). The CDR3 has 15 amino acids. Trimming shortened V by 5 bases and J by 0 bases, and 13 bases separated the two germline ends. This CDR3 is CASSPQTGVNTEAFF. The CDR3 nucleotides are TGTGCCAGCAGTCCTCAGACAGGAGTGAACACTGAAGCTTTCTTT.

Many counts were recorded for this clonotype. The V call is TRBV4-1, the J call TRBJ2-7; D remains ambiguous. Germline V lookup: CDR1 MGHRA, CDR2 YSYEKL. Trimming stripped 0 bases from V and 0 bases from J, with 9 bases between. The CDR3 is 15 amino acids. CDR3 loop: CASSQDDGPSYEQYF. The CDR3 DNA reads as TGCGCCAGCAGCCAAGACGACGGGCCCTCCTACGAGCAGTACTTC.

This clonotype was observed many times. The chain employs TRBV27 and TRBJ1-1; 7 nucleotides line up with TRBD1. Germline CDR1 reads MNHEY; CDR2 reads SMNVEV (reference sequence). With 8 bases clipped from V and 3 bases from J, the junction kept 9 bases outside the gene matches. This CDR3 has 14 amino acids. CDR3 amino acids: CASRRGLADTEAFF. For the CDR3, the DNA is TGTGCCAGCCGCAGGGGGTTGGCCGACACTGAAGCTTTCTTT.

The table lists this clonotype with many counts. The DNA of the CDR3 is TGTGCCAGCAGTTGGGTGACAGGGGACGATACGCAGTATTTT. Translation gives CASSWVTGDDTQYF. This chain links TRBV6-6 with TRBJ2-3; 8 bases fit TRBD1. With 4 bases clipped from V and 6 bases from J, the junction kept 6 bases outside the gene matches. The V gene's germline CDR1 is MNHNY and CDR2 SVGAGI (reference sequence). CDR3 length: 14 amino acids.

This clonotype was seen many times. V gene TRBV9 combines with J gene TRBJ2-5, with 7 bases identical to TRBD2. Germline assignment: CDR1 SGDLS and CDR2 YYNGEE. The CDR3 extends over 15 amino acids. Trimming cost V 0 bases and J 4 bases; bases outside gene matches: 6. CDR3 sequence reads: CASSVGWGGIETQYF. DNA of the CDR3: TGTGCCAGCAGCGTAGGATGGGGGGGTATAGAGACCCAGTACTTC.

This chain connects TRBV7-2 to TRBJ1-3; TRBD1 might be the D (6 bases). Germline CDR1 SGHTA, CDR2 FQGNSA. This CDR3 is built from 14 residues. Trimming left V 3 bases short and J 4 bases short, with 10 bases between. The CDR3: CASSFDRRGNTIYF. In DNA, the CDR3 is TGTGCCAGCAGCTTCGACAGGCGGGGAAACACCATATATTTT.

Within the sample, this clonotype is medium-sized. This chain links TRBV28 with TRBJ1-5; the D is unclear. The CDR3 runs 15 residues. The ends were cut back, 3 bases at V and 2 bases at J, with 11 bases in the middle. The V gene's germline CDR1 is MDHEN and CDR2 SYDVKM. CDR3 DNA: TGTGCCAGCAGTTTTCGAGGGAAGGGCAATCAGCCCCAGCATTTT. As protein: CASSFRGKGNQPQHF.

This clonotype is judged medium-sized (0.01 to 0.1%). The gene calls are TRBV7-8 and TRBJ2-3; 14 positions agree with TRBD2. Trimming cost V 5 bases and J 2 bases; bases outside gene matches: 6. The CDR3 runs 17 residues. CDR1 is SGHVS, CDR2 FQNEAQ, per germline. In DNA, the CDR3 is TGTGCCAGCAGCCCTGGGACTAGCGGGGGCCTCACAGATACGCAGTATTTT. Residues: CASSPGTSGGLTDTQYF.